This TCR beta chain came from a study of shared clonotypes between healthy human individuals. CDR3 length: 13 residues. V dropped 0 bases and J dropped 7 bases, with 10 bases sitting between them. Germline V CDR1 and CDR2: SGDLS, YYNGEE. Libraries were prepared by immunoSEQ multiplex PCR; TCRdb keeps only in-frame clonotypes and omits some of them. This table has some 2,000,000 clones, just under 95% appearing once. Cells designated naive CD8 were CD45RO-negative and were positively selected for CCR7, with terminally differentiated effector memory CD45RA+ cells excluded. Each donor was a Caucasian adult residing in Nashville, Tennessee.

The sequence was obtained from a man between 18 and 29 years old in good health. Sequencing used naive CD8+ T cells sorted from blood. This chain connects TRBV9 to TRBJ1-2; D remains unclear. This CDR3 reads CASSVGAGRGYTF. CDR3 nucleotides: TGTGCCAGCAGCGTAGGGGCAGGACGTGGCTACACCTTC.